This entry lists 14 T cell receptor beta chains sequenced from one sample in a study of blood T cell repertoires in COVID-19. TCRdb's copy holds only in-frame clones and misses some; the assay was immunoSEQ multiplex PCR. The table includes roughly 170,000 clones, 78% detected once. Sequences were obtained from PBMCs or T cells enriched from blood (not recorded which). The receptors come from a woman in her forties or fifties who had recovered from COVID-19.

This clone is a singleton in its sample. The chain links TRBV28 to TRBJ1-5; the match to TRBD1 covers 7 bases. This CDR3 has 14 amino acids. From germline, CDR1 is MDHEN and CDR2 SYDVKM. The V and J ends lost 6 bases and 3 bases, in that order; junction bases with no gene match: 5. CDR3 sequence: CASRPGQDNQPQHF. In DNA, the CDR3 is TGTGCCAGCAGGCCAGGACAGGACAATCAGCCCCAGCATTTT.

This clone was picked up a small number of times. V and J are TRBV7-2 and TRBJ1-1, with D possibly being TRBD1 (6 bases). Trimming took off 4 bases at V and 4 bases at J, with 16 bases between the two ends. CDR3 length: 15 residues. Germline CDR1 and CDR2: SGHTA and FQGNSA. The CDR3 protein is CASSSGQTGTTEAFF. CDR3 sequence (DNA): TGTGCCAGCAGCTCCGGTCAAACAGGGACCACTGAAGCTTTCTTT.

This chain links TRBV27 with TRBJ1-3; 8 nucleotides agree with TRBD1. V trimming: 8 bases; J trimming: 8 bases; junction bases outside the gene matches: 8. The CDR3 is 13 amino acids. Germline V lookup: CDR1 MNHEY, CDR2 SMNVEV (reference sequence). CDR3 sequence: CASGLQGADTIYF. In DNA, the CDR3 is TGTGCCAGCGGACTTCAGGGGGCGGACACCATATATTTT.

The chain couples TRBV2 to TRBJ2-3; 9 bases match TRBD2. The CDR3 is 14 residues long. V lost 5 bases and J lost 1; bases outside the gene matches: 1. Germline V gives CDR1 SNHLY, CDR2 FYNNEI. This chain's CDR3 is CASSRLAGTDTQYF. CDR3 nucleotide sequence: TGTGCCAGCAGTAGACTAGCGGGCACAGATACGCAGTATTTT.

This clone was detected once. The chain is built from TRBV30 and TRBJ2-7, with D tentatively TRBD2 (5 bases). CDR1 is GTSNPN and CDR2 is SVGIG in the germline V gene (reference sequence). Trimming removed 0 bases at V and 0 bases at J, with 12 bases between. This CDR3 is 15 amino acids long. CDR3 nucleotide sequence: TGTGCCTGGAGTGTACGGAGCGGCCGCTCCTACGAGCAGTACTTC. Protein sequence: CAWSVRSGRSYEQYF.

The rearrangement joins TRBV4-3 to TRBJ2-3; 9 nucleotides line up with TRBD2. CDR3 size: 17 residues. Germline lookup yields CDR1 LGHNA and CDR2 YSLEER. V was clipped by 0 bases and J by 4 bases; unmatched bases: 8. The CDR3 reads CASSQDGGRGVPDTQYF. CDR3 nucleotides: TGCGCCAGCAGCCAAGACGGCGGGAGGGGTGTTCCAGATACGCAGTATTTT.

This clone was counted once. The V and J genes are TRBV6-5 and TRBJ1-2, with 9 positions matching TRBD1. The ends lost 8 bases at V and 7 bases at J; junction bases unmatched: 11. The germline V gene encodes CDR1 MNHEY and CDR2 SVGAGI. This CDR3 spans 14 amino acids. As DNA, the CDR3 is TGTGCCAGCGCCCCGGGGACAGGGCTGTCTGGCTACACCTTC. As protein: CASAPGTGLSGYTF.

The chain carries TRBV7-3 and TRBJ2-5; 14 nucleotides match TRBD2. V shed 5 bases and J 5 bases; nucleotides not matched to a gene: 10. This CDR3 is built from 17 residues. Per the germline V gene, CDR1 is SGHTA and CDR2 is FQGTGA. The CDR3 is CASSRETSGRAGETQYF. The CDR3 bases are TGTGCCAGCAGCCGAGAGACTAGCGGGAGGGCCGGGGAGACCCAGTACTTC.

The gene calls are TRBV9 and TRBJ2-3; D perhaps matches TRBD2 (5 bases). The CDR3 has 14 residues. Germline V CDR1 and CDR2: SGDLS, YYNGEE. Trimming removed 6 bases at V and 2 bases at J, with 13 bases between. The DNA of the CDR3 is TGTGCCAGCAATAAAGAGCGGCACACAGATACGCAGTATTTT. Encoded protein: CASNKERHTDTQYF.

The CDR3 here is CSATEPARGVPYEQYF. The CDR3 DNA is TGCAGTGCTACTGAGCCCGCACGCGGGGTTCCCTACGAGCAGTACTTC. The chain is built from TRBV20-1 and TRBJ2-7; TRBD2 is a possible D gene (6 bases). Deletions cut 4 bases from V and 2 bases from J, with 21 bases between. Germline V lookup: CDR1 DFQATT, CDR2 SNEGSKA (reference sequence). The CDR3 has 16 amino acids.

This clone was detected only once. This chain uses TRBV6-5 with TRBJ2-3; D is uncertain. With 10 bases removed from V and 1 base from J, the gap between germline ends came to 18 bases. The germline V gene has CDR1 MNHEY and CDR2 SVGAGI. There are 15 residues in the CDR3. Here the CDR3 reads CAIPKTGFGTDTQYF. CDR3 nucleotide sequence: TGTGCCATCCCAAAAACTGGTTTTGGCACAGATACGCAGTATTTT.

The V and J genes are TRBV11-1 and TRBJ2-3; possibly TRBD1 for D (5 bases). V lost 5 bases and J 5 bases, leaving 17 bases between the germline ends. Germline lookup yields CDR1 SGHAT and CDR2 FQDESV (reference sequence). There are 15 residues in the CDR3. This CDR3 reads CASSPENLQGDTQYF. The DNA for the CDR3 is TGTGCCAGCAGCCCAGAGAACCTGCAGGGAGATACGCAGTATTTT.

The V and J genes are TRBV27 and TRBJ2-7, with TRBD2 matching 7 bases. CDR1 is MNHEY and CDR2 is SMNVEV in the germline V gene (reference sequence). Trimming removed 7 bases from V and 0 bases from J; junction bases left unmatched: 3. The CDR3 consists of 13 residues. This CDR3 is CASTSGISYEQYF. CDR3 bases: TGTGCCAGCACCAGCGGGATCTCCTACGAGCAGTACTTC.

The rearrangement uses TRBV21-1 and TRBJ2-7; the table's D call of TRBD2 was not tested on the DNA. TRBV21-1 is shown as a pseudogene. There are 14 residues in the CDR3. CDR3: CAWIGTSGSHEQYF. DNA of the CDR3: TGTGCCTGGATCGGGACTAGCGGGAGCCACGAGCAGTACTTC.